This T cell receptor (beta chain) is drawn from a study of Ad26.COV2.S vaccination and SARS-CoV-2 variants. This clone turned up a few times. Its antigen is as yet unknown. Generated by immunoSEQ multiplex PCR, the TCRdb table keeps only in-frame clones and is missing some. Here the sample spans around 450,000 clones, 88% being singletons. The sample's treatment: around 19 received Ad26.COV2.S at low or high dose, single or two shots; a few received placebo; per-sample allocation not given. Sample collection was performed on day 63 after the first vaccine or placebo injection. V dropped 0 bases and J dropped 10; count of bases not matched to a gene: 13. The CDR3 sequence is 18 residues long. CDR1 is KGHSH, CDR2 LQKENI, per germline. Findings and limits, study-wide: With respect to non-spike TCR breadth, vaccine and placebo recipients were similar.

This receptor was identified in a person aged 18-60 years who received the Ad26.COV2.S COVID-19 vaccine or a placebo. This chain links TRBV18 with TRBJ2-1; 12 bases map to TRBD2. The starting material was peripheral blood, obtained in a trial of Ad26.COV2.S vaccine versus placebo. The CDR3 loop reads CASSPPPVASGGVNEQFF. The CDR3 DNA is TGTGCCAGCTCACCACCGCCGGTCGCTAGCGGGGGGGTTAACGAGCAGTTCTTC.